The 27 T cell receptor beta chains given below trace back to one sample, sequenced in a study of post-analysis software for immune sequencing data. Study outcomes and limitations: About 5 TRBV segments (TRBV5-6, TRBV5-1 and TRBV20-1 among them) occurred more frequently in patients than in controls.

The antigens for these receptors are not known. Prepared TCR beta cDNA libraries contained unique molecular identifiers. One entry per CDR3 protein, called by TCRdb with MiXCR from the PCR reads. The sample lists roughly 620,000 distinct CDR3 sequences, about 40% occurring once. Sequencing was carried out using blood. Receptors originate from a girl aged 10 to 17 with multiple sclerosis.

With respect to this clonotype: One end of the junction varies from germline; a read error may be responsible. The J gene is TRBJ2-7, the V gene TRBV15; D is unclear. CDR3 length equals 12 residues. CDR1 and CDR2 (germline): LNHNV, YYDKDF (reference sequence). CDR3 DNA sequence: TGTGCCACCAGCAGACATTTTGACGAGCGGTACTTC. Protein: CATSRHFDERYF.

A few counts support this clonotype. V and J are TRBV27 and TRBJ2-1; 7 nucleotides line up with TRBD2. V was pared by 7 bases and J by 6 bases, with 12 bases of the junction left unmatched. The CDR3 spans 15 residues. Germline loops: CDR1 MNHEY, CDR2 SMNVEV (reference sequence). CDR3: CASTGGGRALNEQFF. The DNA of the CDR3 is TGTGCCAGCACTGGGGGAGGGAGGGCCCTCAATGAGCAGTTCTTC.

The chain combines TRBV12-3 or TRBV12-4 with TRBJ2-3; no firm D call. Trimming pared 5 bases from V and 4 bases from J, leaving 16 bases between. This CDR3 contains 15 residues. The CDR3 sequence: CASSPARTSPDTQYF. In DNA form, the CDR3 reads TGTGCCAGCAGTCCCGCCCGTACGAGTCCAGATACGCAGTATTTT.

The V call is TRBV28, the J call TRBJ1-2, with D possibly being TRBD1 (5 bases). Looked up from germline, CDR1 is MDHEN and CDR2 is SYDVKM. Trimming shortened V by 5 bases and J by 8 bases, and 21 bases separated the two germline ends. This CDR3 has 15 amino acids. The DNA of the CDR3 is TGTGCCAGCAGTGAAACAGGTCTACAGGTCATAGGCTACACCTTC. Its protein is CASSETGLQVIGYTF.

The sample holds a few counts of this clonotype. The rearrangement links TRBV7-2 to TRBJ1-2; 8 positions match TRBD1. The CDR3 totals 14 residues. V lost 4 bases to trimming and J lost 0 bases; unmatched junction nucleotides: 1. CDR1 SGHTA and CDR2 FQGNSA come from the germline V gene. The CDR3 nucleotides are TGTGCCAGCAGCTCGGACAGGGCTAACTATGGCTACACCTTC. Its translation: CASSSDRANYGYTF.

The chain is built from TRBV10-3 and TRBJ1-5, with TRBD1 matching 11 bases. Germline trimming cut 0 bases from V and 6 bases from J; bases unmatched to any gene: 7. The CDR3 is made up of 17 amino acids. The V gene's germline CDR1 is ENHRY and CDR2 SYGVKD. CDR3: CAISESGTGTGGQPQHF. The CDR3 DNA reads TGTGCCATCAGTGAGTCTGGGACAGGGACAGGGGGTCAGCCCCAGCATTTT.

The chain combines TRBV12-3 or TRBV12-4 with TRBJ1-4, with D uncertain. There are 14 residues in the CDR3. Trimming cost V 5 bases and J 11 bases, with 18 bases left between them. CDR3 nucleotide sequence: TGTGCCAGCAGTAGACCGGCCGGGGATTTCAAACTGTTTTTT. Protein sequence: CASSRPAGDFKLFF.

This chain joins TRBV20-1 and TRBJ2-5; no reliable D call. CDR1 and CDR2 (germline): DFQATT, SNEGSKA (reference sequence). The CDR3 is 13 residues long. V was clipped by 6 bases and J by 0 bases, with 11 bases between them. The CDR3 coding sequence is TGCAGTGCCACCGACTTGTACCAAGAGACCCAGTACTTC. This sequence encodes CSATDLYQETQYF.

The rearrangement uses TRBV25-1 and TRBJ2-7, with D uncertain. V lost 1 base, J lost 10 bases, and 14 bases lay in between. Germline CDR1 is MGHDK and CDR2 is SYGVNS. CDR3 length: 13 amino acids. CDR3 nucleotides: TGTGCCAGCAGTGAATTCTTAGGGTGGGCCCAGTACTTC. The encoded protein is CASSEFLGWAQYF.

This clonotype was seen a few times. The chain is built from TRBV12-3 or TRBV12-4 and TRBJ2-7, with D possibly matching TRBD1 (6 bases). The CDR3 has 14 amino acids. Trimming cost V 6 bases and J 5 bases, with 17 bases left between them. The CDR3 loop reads CASRSSTGTHEQYF. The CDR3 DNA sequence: TGTGCCAGCAGAAGTTCGACAGGAACCCACGAGCAGTACTTC.

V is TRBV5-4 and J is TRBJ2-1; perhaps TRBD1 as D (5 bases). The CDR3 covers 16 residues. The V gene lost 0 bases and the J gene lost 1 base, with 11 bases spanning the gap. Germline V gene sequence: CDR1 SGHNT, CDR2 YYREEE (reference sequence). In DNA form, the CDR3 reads TGTGCCAGCAGCTTGGGGGGCGCAGGGTCCTACAATGAGCAGTTCTTC. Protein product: CASSLGGAGSYNEQFF.

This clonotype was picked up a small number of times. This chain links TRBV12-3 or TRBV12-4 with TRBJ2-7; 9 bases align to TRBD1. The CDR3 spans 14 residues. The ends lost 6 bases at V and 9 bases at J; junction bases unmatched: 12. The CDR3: CASSPGTGSVTQYF. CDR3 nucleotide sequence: TGTGCCAGCAGCCCTGGGACAGGGTCGGTAACGCAGTACTTC.

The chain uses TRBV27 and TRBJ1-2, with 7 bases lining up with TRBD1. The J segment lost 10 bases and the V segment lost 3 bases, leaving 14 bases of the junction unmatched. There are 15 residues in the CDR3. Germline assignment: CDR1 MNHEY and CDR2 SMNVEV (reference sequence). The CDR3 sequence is CASSFLPGTESYYTF. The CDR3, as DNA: TGTGCCAGCAGTTTCCTTCCCGGGACAGAATCTTACTACACCTTC.

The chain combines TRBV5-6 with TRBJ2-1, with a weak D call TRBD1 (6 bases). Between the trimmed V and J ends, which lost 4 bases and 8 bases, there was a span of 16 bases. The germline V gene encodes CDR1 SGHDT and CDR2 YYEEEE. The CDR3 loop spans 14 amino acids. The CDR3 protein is CASSPPTGWDEQFF. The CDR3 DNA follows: TGTGCCAGCAGCCCTCCTACAGGGTGGGATGAGCAGTTCTTC. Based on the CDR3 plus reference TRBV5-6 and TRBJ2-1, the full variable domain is DAGVTQSPTHLIKTRGQQVTLRCSPKSGHDTVSWYQQALGQGPQFIFQYYEEEERQRGNFPDRFSGHQFPNYSSELNVNALLLGDSALYLCASSPPTGWDEQFFGPGTRLTVL.

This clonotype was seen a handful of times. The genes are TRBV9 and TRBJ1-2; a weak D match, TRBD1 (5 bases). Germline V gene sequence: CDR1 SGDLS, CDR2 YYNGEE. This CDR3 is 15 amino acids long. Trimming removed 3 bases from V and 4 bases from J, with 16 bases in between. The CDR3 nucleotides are TGTGCCAGCAGCGCCGGGACCATAACGGGCTATGGCTACACCTTC. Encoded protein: CASSAGTITGYGYTF.

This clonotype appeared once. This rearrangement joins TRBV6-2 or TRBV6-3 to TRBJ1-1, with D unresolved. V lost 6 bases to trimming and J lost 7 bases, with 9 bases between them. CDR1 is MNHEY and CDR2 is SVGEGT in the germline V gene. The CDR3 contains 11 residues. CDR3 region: CASSGRGEAFF. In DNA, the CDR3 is TGTGCCAGCAGCGGACGGGGTGAAGCTTTCTTT.

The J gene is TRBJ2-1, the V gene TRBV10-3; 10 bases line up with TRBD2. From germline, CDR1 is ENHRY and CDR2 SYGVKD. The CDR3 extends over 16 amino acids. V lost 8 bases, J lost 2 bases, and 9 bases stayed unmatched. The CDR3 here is CAIDLAGEFTYNEQFF. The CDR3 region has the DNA TGTGCCATCGACCTAGCGGGAGAGTTCACCTACAATGAGCAGTTCTTC.

The CDR3 nucleotides read TGTGCCAGCAGGATGGGACAGGGGGTCTACGAGCAGTACTTC. It translates to CASRMGQGVYEQYF. The V call is TRBV12-3 or TRBV12-4, the J call TRBJ2-7; TRBD1 matches 11 bases. The J segment lost 3 bases and the V segment lost 6 bases, leaving 4 bases of the junction unmatched. This CDR3 spans 14 amino acids.

CDR3 protein: CASSQSTEQFF. The DNA of the CDR3 is TGTGCCAGCAGTCAAAGCACGGAGCAGTTCTTC. The gene calls are TRBV28 and TRBJ2-1; D call uncertain. V lost 5 bases and J 10 bases, leaving 9 bases between the germline ends. Germline CDR1 reads MDHEN; CDR2 reads SYDVKM. The CDR3 consists of 11 residues.

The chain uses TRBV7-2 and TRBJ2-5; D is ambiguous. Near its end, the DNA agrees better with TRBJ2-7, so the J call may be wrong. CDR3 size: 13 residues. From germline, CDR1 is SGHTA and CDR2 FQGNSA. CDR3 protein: CASSLRVGYEQYF. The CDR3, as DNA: TGTGCCAGCAGCTTACGAGTGGGGTACGAGCAGTACTTC.

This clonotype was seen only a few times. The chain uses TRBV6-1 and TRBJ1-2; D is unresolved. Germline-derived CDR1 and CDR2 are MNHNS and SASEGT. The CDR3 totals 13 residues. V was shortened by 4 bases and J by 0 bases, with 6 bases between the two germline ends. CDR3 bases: TGTGCCAGCAGTGTCAGCCCTAACTATGGCTACACCTTC. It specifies CASSVSPNYGYTF.

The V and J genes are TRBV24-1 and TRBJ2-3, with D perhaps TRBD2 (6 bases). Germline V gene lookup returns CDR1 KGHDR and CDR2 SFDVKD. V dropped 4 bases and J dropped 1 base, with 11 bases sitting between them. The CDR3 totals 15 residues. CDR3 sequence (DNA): TGTGCCACCAGTGACCGATCGGGAGGCACAGATACGCAGTATTTT. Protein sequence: CATSDRSGGTDTQYF.

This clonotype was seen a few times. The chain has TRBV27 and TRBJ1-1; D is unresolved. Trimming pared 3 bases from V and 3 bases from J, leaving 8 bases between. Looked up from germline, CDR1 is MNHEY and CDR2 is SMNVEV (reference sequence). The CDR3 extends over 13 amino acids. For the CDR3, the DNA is TGTGCCAGCAGTTTCACCCCTTACACTGAAGCTTTCTTT. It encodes CASSFTPYTEAFF.

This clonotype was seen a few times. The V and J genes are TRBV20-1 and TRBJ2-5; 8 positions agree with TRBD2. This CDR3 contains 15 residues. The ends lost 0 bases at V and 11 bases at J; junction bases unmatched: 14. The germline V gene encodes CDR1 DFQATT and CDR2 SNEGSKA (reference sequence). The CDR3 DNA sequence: TGCAGTGCTAGAGATAGCCGGGAGGGTAATGACGCGCAGTACTTC. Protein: CSARDSREGNDAQYF.

The CDR3 DNA reads as TGTGCCAGCAGTGAGTGGCTAGCGGGGGCGGAGGAGACCCAGTACTTC. It specifies CASSEWLAGAEETQYF. The chain couples TRBV6-1 to TRBJ2-5, with 10 bases identical to TRBD2. V trimming: 3 bases; J trimming: 5 bases; junction bases outside the gene matches: 9. This CDR3 region has 16 residues. Germline lookup yields CDR1 MNHNS and CDR2 SASEGT.

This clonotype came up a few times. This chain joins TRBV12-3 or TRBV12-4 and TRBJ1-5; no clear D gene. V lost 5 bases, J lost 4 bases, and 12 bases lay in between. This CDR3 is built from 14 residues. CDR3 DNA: TGTGCCAGCAGTCTGGGGTCGGGAAATCAGCCCCAGCATTTT. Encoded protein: CASSLGSGNQPQHF.

This CDR3 reads CASSPRTKRLLYNEQFF. The CDR3 DNA is TGTGCCAGCAGCCCCCGAACGAAGCGACTGCTCTACAATGAGCAGTTCTTC. The J gene is TRBJ2-1, the V gene TRBV11-3; D is unresolved. V shed 5 bases and J shed 3 bases, with 20 bases lying between them. Germline V gives CDR1 SGHNT, CDR2 YENEEA. The CDR3 extends over 17 amino acids.